This TCR beta chain was captured in a study of blood T cells in healthy people across ages. Study-wide findings and caveats: The study lacked donor CMV status, which possibly confounded expanded clonotype changes.

The donors, all healthy, were Caucasians living in Russia, aged roughly 6 to 100. Per sample, a minimum of 6.5 million PBMCs were isolated. The CDR3 covers 12 residues. V was trimmed by 11 bases and J by 1 base, leaving 11 bases between them. CDR1 is ENHRY, CDR2 SYGVKD, per germline. This clonotype was found many times. Its antigen is unknown. Together with a sample-barcoded 5' primer, a J-beta primer mix was included in a second PCR lasting about 6 to 11 cycles. TCRdb re-derived calls from the 5' RACE reads in MiXCR, one entry per CDR3 protein. Here the sample spans 500,000 to 700,000 distinct CDR3 sequences, approximately 30% being singletons.

The rearrangement joins TRBV10-3 to TRBJ1-2; a weak D match, TRBD1 (5 bases). The sequence came from a woman of 80 years or more in good health. Material for sequencing was blood. CDR3 sequence: CAGGAGNYGYTF. DNA of the CDR3: TGTGCCGGCGGGGCCGGTAACTATGGCTACACCTTC.